This T cell receptor (beta chain) was documented in a study of cytomegalovirus exposure and HLA in healthy donors. Worth noting for this clone: Its antigen is currently unknown.

Vbeta (60) and Jbeta (13) primers were used in the PCR. Data came from immunoSEQ multiplex PCR; TCRdb stores just in-frame clones and leaves some out. The table has around 120,000 clones, roughly 80% seen once. Study-wide results and caveats: The authors judged a highly shared variant cluster likely a sequencing artifact. The study put 160 or so TCR beta chains on its list as cytomegalovirus-associated.

The source is a female donor in good health and CMV-seropositive. The specimen sequenced was PBMCs.

The CDR3 nucleotides read TGTGCCAGCAGTTTTTCAGGGGATCTGGGCTACACCTTC. Translation gives CASSFSGDLGYTF. V gene TRBV27 combines with J gene TRBJ1-2; D possibly corresponds to TRBD1 (6 bases). The germline V gene has CDR1 MNHEY and CDR2 SMNVEV (reference sequence). The V end was cut by 3 bases, the J end by 8 bases, with 13 bases between. The CDR3 is made up of 13 amino acids.